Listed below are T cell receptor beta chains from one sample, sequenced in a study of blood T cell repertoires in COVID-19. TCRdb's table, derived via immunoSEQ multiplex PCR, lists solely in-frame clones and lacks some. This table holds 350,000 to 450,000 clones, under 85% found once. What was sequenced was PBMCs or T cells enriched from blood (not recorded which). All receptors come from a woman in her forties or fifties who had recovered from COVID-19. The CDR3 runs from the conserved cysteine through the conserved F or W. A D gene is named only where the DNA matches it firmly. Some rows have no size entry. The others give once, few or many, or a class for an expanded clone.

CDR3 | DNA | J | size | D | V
CASIRTGRHEQYF | TGTGCCAGCATCCGGACAGGGAGGCACGAGCAGTACTTC | TRBJ2-7 | once | TRBD1 | TRBV12-3/TRBV12-4
CASSPLGGSGNTIYF | TGTGCCAGCAGTCCCCTAGGTGGCTCTGGAAACACCATATATTTT | TRBJ1-3 | NA | NA | TRBV6-5
CASSQRGGVSGANVLTF | TGTGCCAGCAGCCAGAGGGGGGGTGTCTCTGGGGCCAACGTCCTGACTTTC | TRBJ2-6 | NA | NA | TRBV3-1/TRBV3-2
CASSLLGGGLFF | TGTGCCAGCAGCCTGCTTGGGGGCGGACTGTTTTTT | TRBJ1-4 | NA | NA | TRBV11-2
CASSDNRGINYGYTF | TGTGCCAGCAGTGATAACAGGGGCATCAACTATGGCTACACCTTC | TRBJ1-2 | NA | TRBD1 | TRBV6-1
CASKGGGILYGYTF | TGTGCCAGCAAAGGGGGAGGGATACTCTATGGCTACACCTTC | TRBJ1-2 | NA | NA | TRBV28
CASSFLAGWANEQFF | TGTGCCAGCAGTTTCCTAGCGGGATGGGCGAATGAGCAGTTCTTC | TRBJ2-1 | NA | TRBD2 | TRBV6-2/TRBV6-3
CASSPRGTYGYTF | TGTGCCAGCAGTCCACGGGGTACCTATGGCTACACCTTC | TRBJ1-2 | NA | NA | TRBV6-2/TRBV6-3
CASSYMNTEAFF | TGTGCCAGCAGTTACATGAACACTGAAGCTTTCTTT | TRBJ1-1 | NA | NA | TRBV7-9
CASSFKGGELFF | TGTGCCAGCAGCTTCAAGGGGGGGGAGCTGTTTTTT | TRBJ2-2 | NA | NA | TRBV5-4
CAFDRNTEAFF | TGTGCCTTTGACAGAAACACTGAAGCTTTCTTT | TRBJ1-1 | NA | NA | TRBV30
CASSGDRGRTGEKLFF | TGTGCCAGCAGTGGGGACAGGGGGCGAACGGGGGAAAAACTGTTTTTT | TRBJ1-4 | NA | TRBD1 | TRBV2
CASSTRGGTNTGELFF | TGTGCCAGCAGCACCCGCGGGGGGACGAACACCGGGGAGCTGTTTTTT | TRBJ2-2 | NA | TRBD2 | TRBV7-2
CASSPTSGRAVEQFF | TGCGCCAGCAGCCCCACTAGCGGGAGGGCCGTTGAGCAGTTCTTC | TRBJ2-1 | once | TRBD2 | TRBV4-3
CASSLVEGAITEAFF | TGTGCCAGCAGCTTAGTGGAGGGGGCGATCACTGAAGCTTTCTTT | TRBJ1-1 | NA | TRBD1 | TRBV7-2
CSSGESTEAFF | TGCAGCTCAGGGGAGAGCACTGAAGCTTTCTTT | TRBJ1-1 | NA | NA | TRBV29-1
CASSYSQQAAGNTIYF | TGTGCCAGCAGTTACTCCCAGCAGGCCGCTGGAAACACCATATATTTT | TRBJ1-3 | NA | NA | TRBV6-5
CASSVAAGGMTYEQYF | TGTGCCAGCAGCGTAGCGGCAGGGGGTATGACCTACGAGCAGTACTTC | TRBJ2-7 | NA | TRBD1 | TRBV9
CASSLSGTGNQPQHF | TGCGCCAGCAGCTTATCCGGGACAGGGAACCAGCCCCAGCATTTT | TRBJ1-5 | few | TRBD1 | TRBV5-1
CASSWGQGTINYGYTF | TGCGCCAGCAGCTGGGGACAGGGGACAATTAACTATGGCTACACCTTC | TRBJ1-2 | once | TRBD1 | TRBV5-1
CASSPGSSGANVLTF | TGTGCCAGCAGCCCCGGGAGCTCTGGGGCCAACGTCCTGACTTTC | TRBJ2-6 | NA | NA | TRBV5-4
CASSQGLPEGNSPLHF | TGCGCCAGCAGCCAGGGACTCCCGGAGGGGAATTCACCCCTCCACTTT | TRBJ1-6 | few | NA | TRBV4-1
CASSQWTGGGTNEKLFF | TGCGCCAGCAGCCAATGGACAGGGGGCGGTACTAATGAAAAACTGTTTTTT | TRBJ1-4 | NA | TRBD1 | TRBV4-3